This T cell receptor (beta chain) was captured in a study of T cells after yellow fever vaccination. The V and J ends lost 1 base and 5 bases respectively, with 19 bases between them. Germline CDR1 SGHDN, CDR2 FVKESK. CDR3 size: 17 residues. This clonotype was observed a handful of times. Its matching antigen is unknown. General study results and limits: A faster peak, day 5 versus 15, was reached by the weaker secondary response.

UMIs and a universal primer site were added when TCR cDNA was made by 5'RACE template switching. TCRdb reanalysed the 5' RACE reads using MiXCR and keeps one entry per CDR3 protein. The sample yields roughly 520,000 distinct CDR3 sequences, just over 20% seen once. The source of this sequence is a man between 18 and 29 years old who received the YFV17D yellow fever vaccine. This specimen consisted of PBMCs, obtained 21 days after the first yellow fever vaccination. The chain links TRBV14 to TRBJ2-3, with D tentatively TRBD2 (7 bases). CDR3 sequence (DNA): TGTGCCAGCAGCCAAGTGGGCGACGGGGGGCGCGGAGATACGCAGTATTTT. Its protein product is CASSQVGDGGRGDTQYF. Variable domain in full (rest from reference TRBV14 and TRBJ2-3): EAGVTQFPSHSVIEKGQTVTLRCDPISGHDNLYWYRRVMGKEIKFLLHFVKESKQDESGMPNNRFLAERTGGTYSTLKVQPAELEDSGVYFCASSQVGDGGRGDTQYFGPGTRLTVL.